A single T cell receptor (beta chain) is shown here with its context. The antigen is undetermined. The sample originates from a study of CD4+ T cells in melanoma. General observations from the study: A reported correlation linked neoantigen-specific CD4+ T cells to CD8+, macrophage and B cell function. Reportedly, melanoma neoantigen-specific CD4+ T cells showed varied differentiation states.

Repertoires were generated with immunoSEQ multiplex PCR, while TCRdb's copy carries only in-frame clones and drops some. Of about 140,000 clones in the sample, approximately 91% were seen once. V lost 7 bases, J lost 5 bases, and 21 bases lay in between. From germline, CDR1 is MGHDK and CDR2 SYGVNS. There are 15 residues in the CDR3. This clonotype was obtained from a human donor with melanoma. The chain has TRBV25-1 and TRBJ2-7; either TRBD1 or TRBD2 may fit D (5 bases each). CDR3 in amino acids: CASTSLGDYSNEQYF. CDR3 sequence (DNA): TGTGCCAGCACCTCATTGGGGGATTATAGCAACGAGCAGTACTTC.